These 26 T cell receptor beta chains share one sample of origin, sequenced in a study of early T cells in non-severe SARS-CoV-2 infection. TCRdb re-called the 5' RACE reads with MiXCR, one entry per CDR3 protein. The sample yields tens of thousands of distinct CDR3 sequences, roughly 9.2% seen once. Source material: whole blood. All receptors come from an adult who was a healthcare worker with PCR-confirmed SARS-CoV-2 infection or an uninfected control (not recorded which).

This clonotype has at least ten counts. The CDR3 DNA sequence: TGTGCCAGCAGCTTAGCCTCCGGATGGGGGCTCGCCGGGGAGCTGTTTTTT. As protein: CASSLASGWGLAGELFF. The gene calls are TRBV11-3 and TRBJ2-2, with a weak D call TRBD1 (6 bases). In germline, CDR1 is SGHNT, CDR2 YENEEA. V dropped 1 base and J dropped 6 bases, with 18 bases sitting between them. The CDR3 is 17 residues long. The complete variable domain, with remaining parts taken from reference TRBV11-3 and TRBJ2-2, reads EAGVVQSPRYKIIEKKQPVAFWCNPISGHNTLYWYLQNLGQGPELLIRYENEEAVDDSQLPKDRFSAERLKGVDSTLKIQPAELGDSAVYLCASSLASGWGLAGELFFGEGSRLTVL.

As for this clonotype: A much larger clone lies a single base off, so this may be a read error. The conserved phenylalanine or tryptophan normally closing the CDR3 is absent here, so this likely arose from a read error. CDR3 in DNA: TGCAGTGCTAGACGACAGGGTGGGACCCAGTACTCC. Translating it yields CSARRQGGTQYS. This rearrangement joins TRBV20-1 to TRBJ2-5; 7 bases line up with TRBD1. Trimming removed 2 bases from V and 7 bases from J; junction bases left unmatched: 4. Germline CDR1 DFQATT, CDR2 SNEGSKA (reference sequence). CDR3 size: 12 residues.

This clonotype is medium-sized (0.01 to 0.1%). The chain uses TRBV10-2 and TRBJ1-5; 7 bases are shared with TRBD1. Germline lookup yields CDR1 WSHSY and CDR2 SAAADI. This CDR3 region has 14 residues. The ends lost 6 bases at V and 6 bases at J; junction bases unmatched: 8. The CDR3 region has the DNA TGCGCCAGCAGAGCGACAGGGCAGGGTCAGCCCCAGCATTTT. Residues: CASRATGQGQPQHF.

This clonotype was observed at least ten times. J is TRBJ1-1 and V is TRBV6-5, with D possibly being TRBD1 (6 bases). V was cut by 7 bases and J by 8 bases, with 14 bases left in between. CDR3 length: 12 residues. Germline CDR1 reads MNHEY; CDR2 reads SVGAGI. CDR3 nucleotide sequence: TGTGCCAGCACGGCTATGGGGGCAGAAGCTTTCTTT. Its translation: CASTAMGAEAFF.

Ten or more counts support this clonotype. The V call is TRBV7-2, the J call TRBJ1-2; 8 nucleotides line up with TRBD1. V shed 8 bases and J 4 bases; nucleotides not matched to a gene: 3. From germline, CDR1 is SGHTA and CDR2 FQGNSA. The CDR3 is 12 residues long. CDR3 in amino acids: CASGGQGYGYTF. The CDR3 DNA is TGTGCCAGCGGAGGACAGGGCTATGGCTACACCTTC.

This clonotype occurred many times. This chain links TRBV20-1 with TRBJ2-7; possibly TRBD1 for D (5 bases). Trimming cost V 8 bases and J 3 bases, with 17 bases left between them. Germline assignment: CDR1 DFQATT and CDR2 SNEGSKA (reference sequence). The CDR3 is 13 amino acids. CDR3 sequence: CSIGQIGFYEQYF. CDR3 bases: TGCAGTATAGGACAAATCGGCTTCTACGAGCAGTACTTC.

This clonotype was seen once. The germline gene is not matched at one end of the junction; a read error may be the cause. The V and J genes are TRBV7-2 and TRBJ1-1; D gene uncertain. Per the germline V gene, CDR1 is SGHTA and CDR2 is FQGNSA. The CDR3 covers 15 residues. This CDR3 is CASSQQPSLNAEAFF. In DNA form, the CDR3 reads TGTGCCAGCAGCCAACAGCCATCTCTGAACGCTGAAGCTTTCTTT.

This clonotype was recorded a few times. V is TRBV2 and J is TRBJ1-4, with D hard to call. Trimming cost V 4 bases and J 7 bases, with 4 bases left between them. This CDR3 region has 11 residues. Germline assignment: CDR1 SNHLY and CDR2 FYNNEI. CDR3 protein: CASSAGEKLFF. The CDR3 bases are TGTGCCAGCAGTGCGGGTGAAAAACTGTTTTTT.

This clonotype was seen many times. The V call is TRBV7-2, the J call TRBJ2-7; no definite D call. V was clipped by 8 bases and J by 2 bases, with 16 bases between them. Germline lookup yields CDR1 SGHTA and CDR2 FQGNSA. CDR3 length: 14 amino acids. The CDR3 loop is CASGVFQAPYEQYF. The CDR3 nucleotides are TGTGCCAGCGGGGTATTCCAGGCACCCTACGAGCAGTACTTC.

Ten or more counts support this clonotype. This chain uses TRBV3-1 with TRBJ1-1, with D tentatively TRBD1 (5 bases). The CDR3 is 13 amino acids. V shed 3 bases and J shed 9 bases, with 14 bases lying between them. Germline CDR1 is LGHDT and CDR2 is YNNKEL (reference sequence). The CDR3 nucleotides read TGTGCCAGCAGCCATTTAGAGGGGAACAAAGCTTTCTTT. It specifies CASSHLEGNKAFF.

This clonotype was seen more than once but under ten times. The genes are TRBV7-2 and TRBJ2-2; no firm D call. The V gene lost 2 bases and the J gene lost 4 bases, with 11 bases spanning the gap. The CDR3 has 15 residues. The germline gives CDR1 SGHTA, CDR2 FQGNSA. The CDR3 coding sequence is TGTGCCAGCAGCTTAACGCTGGCGAGCACCGGGGAGCTGTTTTTT. The encoded protein is CASSLTLASTGELFF. The full variable domain, with the rest looked up from reference TRBV7-2 and TRBJ2-2, is GAGVSQSPSNKVTEKGKDVELRCDPISGHTALYWYRQSLGQGLEFLIYFQGNSAPDKSGLPSDRFSAERTGGSVSTLTIQRTQQEDSAVYLCASSLTLASTGELFFGEGSRLTVL.

This clonotype has at least ten counts. This chain joins TRBV7-6 and TRBJ1-6; no firm D call. Per germline, CDR1 SGHVS and CDR2 FNYEAQ. With 3 bases removed from V and 10 bases from J, the gap between germline ends came to 13 bases. This CDR3 contains 14 residues. The CDR3 DNA follows: TGTGCCAGCAGCTTTGCGGGCGTGGAATCACCCCTCCACTTT. Translating it yields CASSFAGVESPLHF.

This clonotype showed up many times. The chain combines TRBV7-6 with TRBJ1-5; D remains ambiguous. V dropped 5 bases and J dropped 3 bases, with 8 bases sitting between them. The V gene's germline CDR1 is SGHVS and CDR2 FNYEAQ. The CDR3 is made up of 13 amino acids. CDR3 sequence reads: CASSVQFNQPQHF. The CDR3 coding sequence is TGTGCCAGCAGCGTTCAGTTCAATCAGCCCCAGCATTTT.

This chain links TRBV7-3 with TRBJ2-5; the D call may be TRBD1 or TRBD2 (5 bases each). CDR3 size: 15 residues. The germline V gene encodes CDR1 SGHTA and CDR2 FQGTGA. Trimming left V 4 bases short and J 4 bases short, with 16 bases between. CDR3 bases: TGTGCCAGCAGCTCAGGACCGGGACCACTAGAGACCCAGTACTTC. It specifies CASSSGPGPLETQYF.

This clonotype has only a few counts. The rearrangement joins TRBV18 to TRBJ2-1; D may be TRBD1 (5 bases). This CDR3 is built from 12 residues. Germline lookup yields CDR1 KGHSH and CDR2 LQKENI. V was trimmed by 4 bases and J by 7 bases, leaving 8 bases between them. The CDR3 DNA is TGTGCCAGCTCACTCCAGGGAAATGAGCAGTTCTTC. This translates into CASSLQGNEQFF.

This clonotype was observed a handful of times. The rearrangement uses TRBV29-1 and TRBJ2-3; D unclear. The CDR3 runs to 8 residues. Germline values: CDR1 SQVTM, CDR2 ANQGSEA. Trimming pared 3 bases from V and 8 bases from J, leaving 0 bases between. In nucleotides, the CDR3 is TGCAGCGTTGATACGCAGTATTTT. It codes for CSVDTQYF.

Points on this clonotype: A much larger clone differs from this one at a single base, so this may be a read error. The chain links TRBV7-3 to TRBJ1-6, with a weak D call TRBD1 (5 bases). CDR1 and CDR2 from the germline V gene are SGHTA and FQGTGA. CDR3 length: 16 amino acids. CDR3 nucleotides: TGTGTCAGCAGCCTTCGACCGGGACTGCGAAATTCAGCCCTCCACTTT. Protein: CVSSLRPGLRNSALHF.

The CDR3 nucleotides are TGTGCCAGCAGCGCGGGGGCGACAGATACGCAGTATTTT. Translating it yields CASSAGATDTQYF. J is TRBJ2-3 and V is TRBV7-9; D is possibly TRBD2 (7 bases). The CDR3 sequence is 13 residues long. The V gene lost 5 bases and the J gene lost 3 bases, with 9 bases spanning the gap. Germline V gives CDR1 SEHNR, CDR2 FQNEAQ (reference sequence).

This clonotype was observed a handful of times. The chain employs TRBV10-1 and TRBJ1-1; TRBD1 might be the D (5 bases). V was pared by 10 bases and J by 2 bases, with 14 bases between. The length of the CDR3 is 13 residues. The germline V gene has CDR1 WNHNN and CDR2 SYGVQD (reference sequence). CDR3 nucleotides: TGCGCCACCTCCGGGACCGCAAACACTGAAGCTTTCTTT. This sequence encodes CATSGTANTEAFF.

This clonotype was observed many times. The chain combines TRBV12-3 or TRBV12-4 with TRBJ1-1, with unresolved D. The CDR3 extends over 13 amino acids. The ends were cut back, 7 bases at V and 1 base at J, with 10 bases in the middle. CDR3 protein: CASILTPNTEAFF. The CDR3 DNA is TGTGCCAGCATCCTCACACCGAACACTGAAGCTTTCTTT.

The genes are TRBV7-9 and TRBJ2-3; 7 bases are shared with TRBD1. Germline V gene sequence: CDR1 SEHNR, CDR2 FQNEAQ (reference sequence). This CDR3 has 14 residues. J lost 5 bases, V lost 6 bases, and 8 bases had no gene match. The CDR3 loop reads CASSPATGKDTQYF. CDR3 coding DNA: TGTGCCAGCAGTCCCGCGACAGGGAAAGATACGCAGTATTTT.

This clonotype was counted ten times or more. The chain carries TRBV5-1 and TRBJ2-1; TRBD2 agrees at 13 bases. This CDR3 is 17 amino acids long. Unmatched junction bases numbered 10, after V lost 3 bases and J lost 7 bases. Germline V gene sequence: CDR1 SGHRS, CDR2 YFSETQ. The CDR3 sequence is CASSSTPLAGGQNEQFF. CDR3 nucleotides: TGCGCCAGCAGCTCGACCCCACTAGCGGGGGGGCAGAATGAGCAGTTCTTC. The variable domain in full, with the rest retrieved from reference TRBV5-1 and TRBJ2-1, is KAGVTQTPRYLIKTRGQQVTLSCSPISGHRSVSWYQQTPGQGLQFLFEYFSETQRNKGNFPGRFSGRQFSNSRSEMNVSTLELGDSALYLCASSSTPLAGGQNEQFFGPGTRLTVL.

This clonotype appeared many times. The rearrangement links TRBV4-2 to TRBJ1-6; no definite D call. V was trimmed by 1 base and J by 8 bases, leaving 9 bases between them. CDR3 length: 14 residues. The germline V gene has CDR1 LGHNA and CDR2 YNFKEQ. CDR3 in DNA: TGTGCCAGCAGCCAAGGCCTTGGCGATTCACCCCTCCACTTT. Protein product: CASSQGLGDSPLHF.

This clonotype was observed many times. A read error may account for a junction end that differs from germline. The chain couples TRBV5-1 to TRBJ2-4; tentatively, D is TRBD2 (6 bases). This CDR3 comprises 15 residues. Germline-derived CDR1 and CDR2 are SGHRS and YFSETQ. The CDR3, as DNA: TGCGCCAGCAGCTTTCAGCCCAGTACGGGAGACATAGGGAACTTC. Amino acid sequence: CASSFQPSTGDIGNF.

CDR3 residues: CAIRGQGETTEAFF. The CDR3 DNA is TGTGCCATCAGGGGACAGGGTGAGACTACTGAAGCTTTCTTT. This chain uses TRBV10-3 with TRBJ1-1, with TRBD1 matching 9 bases. Germline CDR1 is ENHRY and CDR2 is SYGVKD. Trimming at V came to 6 bases and at J to 5 bases, leaving 7 bases not matched to a gene. There are 14 residues in the CDR3.

Ten or more counts support this clonotype. The junction departs from germline at one end; a sequencing error may be responsible. The chain combines TRBV6-5 with TRBJ1-1; a possible D gene is TRBD1 (5 bases). This CDR3 contains 13 residues. Germline V gene lookup returns CDR1 MNHEY and CDR2 SVGAGI. For the CDR3, the DNA is TGTGCCAGCACTTACGGGGCGAACACTGAAGCTTTCTTT. Its protein is CASTYGANTEAFF.